A single sample is the source of the 30 T cell receptor beta chains below, sequenced in a study of OX40 agonist ivuxolimab in advanced cancers. Data came from immunoSEQ multiplex PCR; TCRdb stores just in-frame clones and leaves some out. The sample includes approximately 70,000 clones, roughly four fifths of them seen just once. The material sequenced was CD4+ or CD8+ T cells sorted from blood, taken in a trial of the OX40 agonist ivuxolimab. These receptors all come from an adult with an advanced solid tumor such as melanoma, head and neck, liver or kidney cancer.

In its sample, this clone was seen once. This chain joins TRBV6-5 and TRBJ2-5; 14 bases map to TRBD2. This CDR3 region has 15 residues. The germline V gene has CDR1 MNHEY and CDR2 SVGAGI. J lost 2 bases, V lost 6 bases, and 2 bases had no gene match. The CDR3 sequence: CASRRTSGGQETQYF. The DNA for the CDR3 is TGTGCCAGCAGGCGGACTAGCGGGGGGCAAGAGACCCAGTACTTC.

This chain links TRBV7-9 with TRBJ2-1; TRBD2 agrees at 13 bases. V gave up 4 bases and J gave up 2 bases; unmatched junction bases: 5. The CDR3 spans 17 residues. Germline CDR1 is SEHNR and CDR2 is FQNEAQ (reference sequence). CDR3 loop: CASSSRLAGGPYNEQFF. The CDR3 region has the DNA TGTGCCAGCAGCTCGAGACTAGCGGGGGGACCCTACAATGAGCAGTTCTTC.

The rearrangement links TRBV19 to TRBJ1-5; D unclear. This CDR3 comprises 13 residues. The V end was cut by 4 bases, the J end by 2 bases, with 6 bases between. Per germline, CDR1 LNHDA and CDR2 SQIVND (reference sequence). CDR3 sequence: CASSKKGNQPQHF. DNA of the CDR3: TGTGCCAGTAGTAAGAAGGGCAATCAGCCCCAGCATTTT.

This chain links TRBV19 with TRBJ1-2; 8 bases align to TRBD1. Trimming at V came to 5 bases and at J to 5 bases, leaving 10 bases not matched to a gene. Germline CDR1 and CDR2: LNHDA and SQIVND (reference sequence). This CDR3 contains 15 residues. The CDR3 protein is CASSRAGQGIYGYTF. In nucleotides, the CDR3 is TGTGCCAGTAGTCGAGCAGGACAGGGTATTTATGGCTACACCTTC.

The rearrangement uses TRBV19 and TRBJ1-2; 7 positions agree with TRBD1. CDR3 length equals 13 residues. Trimming cost V 3 bases and J 4 bases; bases outside gene matches: 2. CDR1 is LNHDA and CDR2 is SQIVND in the germline V gene (reference sequence). The DNA of the CDR3 is TGTGCCAGTAGTATCCGGGACAGCTATGGCTACACCTTC. Its translation: CASSIRDSYGYTF. Full variable domain (remainder filled in from reference TRBV19 and TRBJ1-2): DGGITQSPKYLFRKEGQNVTLSCEQNLNHDAMYWYRQDPGQGLRLIYYSQIVNDFQKGDIAEGYSVSREKKESFPLTVTSAQKNPTAFYLCASSIRDSYGYTFGSGTRLTVV.

The chain recombines TRBV7-2 with TRBJ2-3; tentatively, D is TRBD2 (5 bases). The V gene's germline CDR1 is SGHTA and CDR2 FQGNSA. The CDR3 consists of 11 residues. The V gene lost 3 bases and the J gene lost 10 bases, with 8 bases spanning the gap. The DNA for the CDR3 is TGTGCCAGCAGCTTTTTCGGGGCGCAGTATTTT. This codes for CASSFFGAQYF.

The J gene is TRBJ2-3, the V gene TRBV5-1; D remains unclear. Germline CDR1 and CDR2: SGHRS and YFSETQ. There are 14 residues in the CDR3. Trimming stripped 2 bases from V and 2 bases from J, with 9 bases between. The CDR3 spells CASSLGSSTDTQYF. The CDR3 nucleotides are TGCGCCAGCAGCTTAGGTAGCTCCACAGATACGCAGTATTTT.

The rearrangement links TRBV6-1 to TRBJ2-1; D gene ambiguous. Germline V gives CDR1 MNHNS, CDR2 SASEGT. Between the trimmed V and J ends, which lost 8 bases and 10 bases, there was a span of 12 bases. The CDR3 loop spans 11 amino acids. Here the CDR3 DNA reads TGTGCCAGCTCCCCCTTCGGGGAGCAGTTCTTC. Encoded protein: CASSPFGEQFF.

The V gene is TRBV11-3, the J gene TRBJ2-1, with D maybe TRBD1 (6 bases). CDR3 length equals 14 residues. V was trimmed by 2 bases and J by 9 bases, leaving 14 bases between them. Germline V gives CDR1 SGHNT, CDR2 YENEEA. In DNA, the CDR3 is TGTGCCAGCAGCTTAAACAGGGTGGCGATTGAGCAGTTCTTC. This gives the protein CASSLNRVAIEQFF.

The V call is TRBV18, the J call TRBJ1-3; D remains ambiguous. This CDR3 is built from 17 residues. V shed 0 bases and J shed 0 bases, with 12 bases lying between them. Germline loops: CDR1 KGHSH, CDR2 LQKENI. The CDR3 protein is CASSPPGGRVSGNTIYF. The CDR3 DNA reads as TGTGCCAGCTCACCACCGGGAGGCAGAGTCTCTGGAAACACCATATATTTT. The full variable domain, completed using reference TRBV18 and TRBJ1-3, is NAGVMQNPRHLVRRRGQEARLRCSPMKGHSHVYWYRQLPEEGLKFMVYLQKENIIDESGMPKERFSAEFPKEGPSILRIQQVVRGDSAAYFCASSPPGGRVSGNTIYFGEGSWLTVV.

The chain is built from TRBV27 and TRBJ2-2; D might be TRBD1 or TRBD2, each matching 5 bases. This CDR3 region has 12 residues. Germline values: CDR1 MNHEY, CDR2 SMNVEV (reference sequence). V gave up 4 bases and J gave up 13 bases, with 13 bases separating them. The CDR3 loop reads CASSSGTARLFF. As DNA, the CDR3 is TGTGCCAGCAGTTCCGGGACGGCCCGGCTGTTTTTT.

The J gene is TRBJ2-2, the V gene TRBV6-5; perhaps TRBD2 as D (6 bases). The length of the CDR3 is 15 residues. Trimming removed 2 bases at V and 2 bases at J, with 9 bases between. CDR1 MNHEY and CDR2 SVGAGI come from the germline V gene. The chain's CDR3 is CASSYAGLNTGELFF. In DNA, the CDR3 is TGTGCCAGCAGTTACGCGGGACTTAACACCGGGGAGCTGTTTTTT.

The CDR3 coding sequence is TGTGCCAGCAGTGAATCCCAGATTGACAGGTTCTCTGGAAACACCATATATTTT. This codes for CASSESQIDRFSGNTIYF. The chain links TRBV25-1 to TRBJ1-3, with D tentatively TRBD1 (6 bases). The CDR3 loop spans 18 amino acids. With 1 base removed from V and 0 bases from J, the gap between germline ends came to 16 bases. CDR1 is MGHDK and CDR2 is SYGVNS in the germline V gene.

The chain has TRBV5-1 and TRBJ2-1; D is possibly TRBD1 or TRBD2 (6 bases each). V gave up 4 bases and J gave up 6 bases, with 17 bases separating them. Germline V lookup: CDR1 SGHRS, CDR2 YFSETQ. The CDR3 is 15 residues long. CDR3 bases: TGCGCCAGCAGCAGCTCATGGGGGGCTACCAATGAGCAGTTCTTC. Its translation is CASSSSWGATNEQFF.

The rearrangement joins TRBV6-1 to TRBJ1-1, with D possibly matching TRBD1 (6 bases). The germline CDR1 and CDR2 sequences are MNHNS and SASEGT. The CDR3 contains 13 residues. V lost 6 bases to trimming and J lost 6 bases, with 14 bases between them. CDR3 loop: CASRGTGRAEAFF. DNA of the CDR3: TGTGCCAGCAGGGGAACAGGGAGGGCTGAAGCTTTCTTT.

The J gene is TRBJ1-1, the V gene TRBV29-1; D unclear. Trimming pared 4 bases from V and 6 bases from J, leaving 9 bases between. Looked up from germline, CDR1 is SQVTM and CDR2 is ANQGSEA. CDR3 size: 11 residues. CDR3 loop: CSVVDYPEAFF. CDR3 nucleotide sequence: TGCAGCGTTGTGGATTACCCTGAAGCTTTCTTT. Supplemented by reference TRBV29-1 and TRBJ1-1, the full variable domain reads SAVISQKPSRDICQRGTSLTIQCQVDSQVTMMFWYRQQPGQSLTLIATANQGSEATYESGFVIDKFPISRPNLTFSTLTVSNMSPEDSSIYLCSVVDYPEAFFGQGTRLTVV.

This chain connects TRBV9 to TRBJ2-3; 9 bases map to TRBD1. J gave up 3 bases and V 4 bases, and 12 bases lay outside the gene matches. CDR3 length: 17 amino acids. CDR1 is SGDLS and CDR2 is YYNGEE in the germline V gene. The CDR3, as DNA: TGTGCCAGCAGCCCGGTGGGGACAGGGTTTTCGACAGATACGCAGTATTTT. As protein: CASSPVGTGFSTDTQYF.

A remark on this clone: Other DNA sequences from this sample encode an identical CDR3 as well. The chain links TRBV2 to TRBJ1-5, with D maybe TRBD1 (5 bases). The CDR3 extends over 13 amino acids. Germline V gene lookup returns CDR1 SNHLY and CDR2 FYNNEI. V was shortened by 6 bases and J by 1 base, with 7 bases between the two germline ends. In DNA, the CDR3 is TGTGCCAGCAGCAGGGACAGCAATCAGCCCCAGCATTTT. Residues: CASSRDSNQPQHF.

The V gene is TRBV9, the J gene TRBJ2-5; TRBD2 matches at 10 bases. This CDR3 has 18 amino acids. V gave up 4 bases and J gave up 4 bases; unmatched junction bases: 16. CDR1 and CDR2 from the germline V gene are SGDLS and YYNGEE. The CDR3 DNA is TGTGCCAGCAGCAGCCAAAAAGCGGGGGGGCAAGTCAGAGAGACCCAGTACTTC. Encoded protein: CASSSQKAGGQVRETQYF.

The CDR3 reads CASSTLQVSPLHF. The CDR3 DNA reads as TGTGCCAGCAGTACCCTCCAGGTTTCACCCCTCCACTTT. The rearrangement joins TRBV9 to TRBJ1-6, with D unresolved. CDR1 and CDR2 from the germline V gene are SGDLS and YYNGEE. This CDR3 is 13 amino acids long. V dropped 5 bases and J dropped 9 bases, with 12 bases sitting between them.

The table lists this clone with a count of one. The rearrangement links TRBV19 to TRBJ2-1, with 10 bases that match TRBD2. V dropped 7 bases and J dropped 5; count of bases not matched to a gene: 8. Germline V CDR1 and CDR2: LNHDA, SQIVND (reference sequence). CDR3 length: 15 amino acids. CDR3 in amino acids: CASTTGLASNNEQFF. The DNA of the CDR3 is TGTGCCAGTACTACGGGACTAGCGTCTAACAATGAGCAGTTCTTC.

V and J are TRBV2 and TRBJ1-4, with D possibly TRBD1 on 6 matching bases. V dropped 6 bases and J dropped 4 bases, with 12 bases sitting between them. From germline, CDR1 is SNHLY and CDR2 FYNNEI. The CDR3 sequence is 14 residues long. The CDR3 sequence is CASSGGGFNEKLFF. Written as DNA, the CDR3 is TGTGCCAGCAGCGGAGGGGGGTTTAATGAAAAACTGTTTTTT.

This clone rates as medium-sized. This chain links TRBV6-1 with TRBJ2-7, with TRBD2 as a possible D gene (7 bases). Between the trimmed V and J ends, which lost 0 bases and 2 bases, there was a span of 8 bases. This CDR3 has 14 amino acids. Germline V gene data show CDR1 as MNHNS and CDR2 as SASEGT. The CDR3 here is CASSEAGGAYEQYF. The CDR3 nucleotides are TGTGCCAGCAGTGAAGCAGGGGGGGCCTACGAGCAGTACTTC.

Here the CDR3 reads CASSLAGDPSQPQHF. CDR3 bases: TGTGCCAGCAGCTTAGCCGGGGATCCAAGTCAGCCCCAGCATTTT. The chain has TRBV7-9 and TRBJ1-5, with no clear D. V dropped 0 bases and J dropped 6 bases, with 12 bases sitting between them. The CDR3 length is 15 residues. Germline V gene sequence: CDR1 SEHNR, CDR2 FQNEAQ (reference sequence).

This chain uses TRBV2 with TRBJ2-3; D unclear. The germline V gene has CDR1 SNHLY and CDR2 FYNNEI. With 1 base removed from V and 4 bases from J, the gap between germline ends came to 9 bases. The CDR3 has 14 amino acids. The CDR3 DNA reads TGTGCCAGCAGTGAAGGGTTACCCCCAGATACGCAGTATTTT. As protein: CASSEGLPPDTQYF.

J is TRBJ1-5 and V is TRBV27, with D unclear. From germline, CDR1 is MNHEY and CDR2 SMNVEV (reference sequence). Trimming took off 6 bases at V and 6 bases at J, with 15 bases between the two ends. This CDR3 is 14 amino acids long. DNA of the CDR3: TGTGCCAGCAGGAGAGGAGGGAGGAGTCAGCCCCAGCATTTT. This translates into CASRRGGRSQPQHF.

The chain links TRBV5-1 to TRBJ1-6, with 7 bases aligning to TRBD1. The CDR3 is 16 residues long. J lost 6 bases, V lost 5 bases, and 11 bases had no gene match. Germline loops: CDR1 SGHRS, CDR2 YFSETQ. CDR3 amino acids: CASRTGAGLSNSPLHF. The DNA of the CDR3 is TGCGCCAGCAGAACAGGGGCAGGGCTTAGTAATTCACCCCTCCACTTT.

The chain has TRBV6-5 and TRBJ2-5; D ambiguous. CDR3 length: 13 residues. V lost 6 bases and J lost 9, with 17 bases in between. Germline V gene data show CDR1 as MNHEY and CDR2 as SVGAGI. The CDR3: CASSSGPGQAQYF. The DNA for the CDR3 is TGTGCCAGCAGCTCCGGACCGGGCCAGGCCCAGTACTTC.

V usage is TRBV18 and J usage is TRBJ2-1; 11 nucleotides agree with TRBD2. Germline CDR1 KGHSH, CDR2 LQKENI. V lost 0 bases to trimming and J lost 9 bases; unmatched junction nucleotides: 13. This CDR3 comprises 18 residues. CDR3 bases: TGTGCCAGCTCACCACCGGGGATAGCGGGGGGGCCACCGGGTGAGCAGTTCTTC. This translates into CASSPPGIAGGPPGEQFF.

The chain links TRBV6-6 to TRBJ1-6, with D perhaps TRBD1 (6 bases). Germline assignment: CDR1 MNHNY and CDR2 SVGAGI (reference sequence). The CDR3 has 15 amino acids. V lost 0 bases, J lost 7 bases, and 10 bases lay in between. Here the CDR3 reads CASSYSDSLNSPLHF. Written as DNA, the CDR3 is TGTGCCAGCAGTTACTCGGACAGCCTAAATTCACCCCTCCACTTT.